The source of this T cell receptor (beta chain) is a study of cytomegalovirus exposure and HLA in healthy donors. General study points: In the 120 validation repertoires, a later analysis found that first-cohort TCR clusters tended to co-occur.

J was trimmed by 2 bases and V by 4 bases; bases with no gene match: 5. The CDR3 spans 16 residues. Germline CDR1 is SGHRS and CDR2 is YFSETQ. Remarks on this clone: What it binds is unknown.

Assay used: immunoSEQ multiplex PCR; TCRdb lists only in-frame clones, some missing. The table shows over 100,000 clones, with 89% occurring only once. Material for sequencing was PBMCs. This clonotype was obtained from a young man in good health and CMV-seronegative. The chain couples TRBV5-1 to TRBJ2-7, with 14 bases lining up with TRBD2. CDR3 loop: CASSPRLAGGPYEQYF. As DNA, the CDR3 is TGCGCCAGCAGCCCAAGACTAGCGGGGGGGCCCTACGAGCAGTACTTC.